A selection of T cell receptor beta chains follows, all from one sample in a study of T cells after yellow fever vaccination. Using its own MiXCR run on the 5' RACE reads, TCRdb lists one record per CDR3 protein. Of approximately 450,000 distinct CDR3 sequences listed, around 20% are singletons. The source was PBMCs, collected before the yellow fever booster vaccination. These receptors all stem from a man younger than 35 who received the YFV17D yellow fever vaccine. Both conserved end residues are part of each CDR3. A D gene is named only where the DNA matches it firmly. Clone size appears in some rows only: once, few, many, or a class for an expanded clone.

d_call j_call clone_size v_call cdr3_aa cdr3_nt
TRBD2 TRBJ2-5 . TRBV7-2 CASSSGGGSQETQYF TGTGCCAGCAGCTCAGGCGGGGGAAGCCAAGAGACCCAGTACTTC
. TRBJ2-1 . TRBV6-6 CASSYSTPVQFF TGTGCCAGCAGTTACTCGACGCCAGTGCAGTTCTTC
. TRBJ2-6 . TRBV30 CASQGRSGANVLTF TGTGCCTCACAAGGGAGGTCTGGGGCCAACGTCCTGACTTTC
TRBD1 TRBJ1-6 few TRBV4-1 CASSQEGQGLNSPLHF TGCGCCAGCAGCCAAGAGGGACAGGGGCTAAATTCACCCCTCCACTTT
. TRBJ1-1 . TRBV12-3/TRBV12-4 CASSFSWNTEAFF TGTGCCAGCAGTTTCTCCTGGAACACTGAAGCTTTCTTT
. TRBJ1-2 . TRBV3-1 CASSQERQSNGYTF TGTGCCAGCAGCCAAGAACGGCAGTCTAATGGCTACACCTTC
TRBD1 TRBJ2-3 . TRBV4-3 CASSHAPGQGEDTQYF TGCGCCAGCAGCCATGCTCCGGGACAGGGTGAAGATACGCAGTATTTT
. TRBJ2-7 few TRBV18 CASSPKGQEEQYF TGTGCCAGCTCACCAAAGGGACAAGAGGAGCAGTACTTC
. TRBJ2-5 . TRBV7-3 CASSSWNGGTQYF TGTGCCAGCAGCTCTTGGAATGGAGGGACCCAGTACTTC
. TRBJ2-7 . TRBV20-1 CSARGTASEQYF TGCAGTGCTAGAGGGACAGCAAGCGAGCAGTACTTC
TRBD2 TRBJ2-1 . TRBV20-1 CSASGHQAGGKHEQFF TGCAGTGCTAGTGGTCACCAAGCGGGGGGCAAACATGAGCAGTTCTTC
. TRBJ2-7 few TRBV4-3 CASSHEGATYEQYF TGCGCCAGCAGCCATGAAGGGGCGACCTACGAGCAGTACTTC
TRBD1 TRBJ2-3 once TRBV5-1 CASSYYGTGDTDTQYF TGCGCCAGCAGCTACTACGGGACAGGGGACACAGATACGCAGTATTTT
. TRBJ2-3 . TRBV7-3 CASSLMGGPGDTQYF TGTGCCAGCAGCTTAATGGGGGGCCCCGGGGATACGCAGTATTTT
TRBD2 TRBJ2-2 . TRBV7-9 CASTQREGVTGELFF TGTGCCAGCACTCAACGGGAGGGAGTCACCGGGGAGCTGTTTTTT
. TRBJ1-1 . TRBV27 CASSPYRDTEAFF TGTGCCAGCAGTCCTTACAGGGACACTGAAGCTTTCTTT
TRBD1 TRBJ1-2 few TRBV12-3/TRBV12-4 CATDGGTGHGYTF TGTGCCACCGACGGCGGGACAGGGCATGGCTACACCTTC
. TRBJ2-1 . TRBV18 CASSPSGPHNEQFF TGTGCCAGCTCACCTTCCGGACCCCACAATGAGCAGTTCTTC
. TRBJ1-2 few TRBV10-3 CAITSTANYGYTF TGTGCCATCACCTCGACAGCTAACTATGGCTACACCTTC
. TRBJ2-5 . TRBV7-9 CASSLGVMLGKETQYF TGTGCCAGCAGCTTAGGGGTGATGCTGGGGAAAGAGACCCAGTACTTC
TRBD1 TRBJ1-5 . TRBV24-1 CATSGDRGGNQPQHF TGTGCCACCAGTGGTGACAGGGGTGGCAATCAGCCCCAGCATTTT
. TRBJ1-6 . TRBV30 CAWMVRRNSPLHF TGTGCCTGGATGGTTAGGAGGAATTCACCCCTCCACTTT
TRBD1 TRBJ1-2 few TRBV4-3 CASSQLHGGQGDGYTF TGCGCCAGCAGCCAACTCCACGGGGGACAGGGAGACGGCTACACCTTC
TRBD1 TRBJ2-1 once TRBV19 CASGLGTAYNEQFF TGTGCCAGCGGACTTGGGACAGCATACAATGAGCAGTTCTTC
. TRBJ2-5 few TRBV12-3/TRBV12-4 CASSLGEGAETQYF TGTGCCAGCAGTTTAGGGGAAGGAGCAGAGACCCAGTACTTC
. TRBJ1-1 few TRBV12-3/TRBV12-4 CASKAGLNTEAFF TGTGCCAGCAAGGCGGGTTTGAACACTGAAGCTTTCTTT
TRBD1 TRBJ1-5 many TRBV7-2 CASSGQVNQPQHF TGTGCCAGCAGTGGACAGGTCAATCAGCCCCAGCATTTT
. TRBJ1-5 . TRBV12-3/TRBV12-4 CASSLGWGRGQPQHF TGTGCCAGCAGCTTAGGGTGGGGACGGGGGCAGCCCCAGCATTTT
. TRBJ1-1 few TRBV6-5 CASSRTGLKGTEAFF TGTGCCAGCAGCCGAACCGGGCTTAAGGGCACTGAAGCTTTCTTT
. TRBJ1-5 few TRBV7-2 CASSLVPDGYQPQHF TGTGCCAGCAGCTTAGTTCCTGACGGATATCAGCCCCAGCATTTT
. TRBJ1-4 . TRBV6-5 CASRPSGGGKLFF TGTGCCAGCAGACCCTCCGGGGGTGGAAAACTGTTTTTT
. TRBJ2-1 . TRBV5-6 CASSPLPLISPVHEQFF TGTGCCAGCAGCCCCCTGCCACTGATTAGTCCTGTACACGAGCAGTTCTTC
. TRBJ2-1 . TRBV5-1 CASRTRDGTYNEQFF TGCGCCAGCAGGACGCGGGACGGAACCTACAATGAGCAGTTCTTC
TRBD2 TRBJ2-7 . TRBV19 CASSISFWASGDLYEQYF TGTGCCAGTAGTATAAGCTTTTGGGCTAGCGGGGACCTCTACGAGCAGTACTTC
. TRBJ1-4 few TRBV7-9 CASSLPGVEKLFF TGTGCCAGCAGCTTACCGGGAGTTGAAAAACTGTTTTTT
. TRBJ1-6 . TRBV6-1 CASSEAGRDFNSPLHF TGTGCCAGCAGTGAAGCCGGCAGGGATTTCAATTCACCCCTCCACTTT
TRBD2 TRBJ2-1 many TRBV4-3 CASSQDVAGASSYNEQFF TGCGCCAGCAGCCAAGATGTAGCGGGGGCGAGCTCCTACAATGAGCAGTTCTTC
TRBD1 TRBJ2-7 many TRBV5-1 CASSLGQGSDEQYF TGCGCCAGCAGCTTAGGACAGGGCAGCGACGAGCAGTACTTC
TRBD2 TRBJ2-1 many TRBV30 CAWTSGGAVWSEQFF TGTGCCTGGACTAGCGGGGGGGCCGTATGGAGCGAGCAGTTCTTC
TRBD2 TRBJ2-5 . TRBV6-2/TRBV6-3 CASSVTSVPPGTQYF TGTGCCAGCAGTGTAACTAGCGTACCGCCCGGGACCCAGTACTTC
. TRBJ1-2 many TRBV12-3/TRBV12-4 CASSFRGGFYGYTF TGTGCCAGCAGTTTCCGGGGCGGCTTCTATGGCTACACCTTC
TRBD1 TRBJ2-5 . TRBV29-1 CSAHQGAGETQYF TGCAGCGCTCACCAGGGGGCAGGGGAGACCCAGTACTTC
TRBD1 TRBJ1-5 . TRBV28 CASREVGTGVNQPQHF TGTGCCAGCCGAGAGGTGGGGACAGGGGTCAATCAGCCCCAGCATTTT
. TRBJ2-3 . TRBV9 CASSVELGTPTRTDTQYF TGTGCCAGCAGCGTAGAACTCGGGACTCCAACACGCACAGATACGCAGTATTTT
. TRBJ2-3 few TRBV29-1 CSAVDNTDTQYF TGCAGCGCCGTGGACAACACAGATACGCAGTATTTT
TRBD1 TRBJ2-5 . TRBV18 CASSSRQGSQETQYF TGTGCCAGCTCATCCCGACAGGGCTCCCAAGAGACCCAGTACTTC
. TRBJ2-2 . TRBV7-3 CASSPRPPPGGELFF TGTGCCAGCAGCCCCCGCCCTCCGCCCGGCGGGGAGCTGTTTTTT
. TRBJ2-1 . TRBV5-1 CASSLDALYNEQFF TGCGCCAGCAGCTTGGACGCCCTCTACAATGAGCAGTTCTTC
. TRBJ1-1 . TRBV6-2/TRBV6-3 CASSYEVFRNTEAFF TGTGCCAGCAGTTACGAGGTGTTTCGGAACACTGAAGCTTTCTTT
. TRBJ2-3 . TRBV4-2 CASSQDSGAVADTQYF TGTGCCAGCAGCCAAGATTCGGGGGCGGTGGCAGATACGCAGTATTTT
. TRBJ1-3 . TRBV5-1 CASSLDDITGNTIYF TGCGCCAGCAGCTTAGACGACATTACGGGAAACACCATATATTTT
TRBD2 TRBJ2-5 . TRBV20-1 CSARDTKSGVWETQYF TGCAGTGCTAGAGATACCAAGAGCGGGGTCTGGGAGACCCAGTACTTC
. TRBJ2-2 many TRBV20-1 CSARDGGELFF TGCAGTGCTAGAGATGGCGGGGAGCTGTTTTTT
. TRBJ1-2 . TRBV7-9 CASGHNYGYTF TGTGCCAGCGGTCATAACTATGGCTACACCTTC
. TRBJ1-5 . TRBV27 CASSSRFVGNQPQHF TGTGCCAGCAGTTCCCGGTTCGTGGGCAATCAGCCCCAGCATTTT